This passage covers 21 T cell receptor beta chains from one sample sequenced in a study of T cells in Graves' hyperthyroidism and ophthalmopathy. Using RNA transcripts as the source, TCR beta CDR3 regions were amplified. A first-round RT-PCR of the TCR CDR3 used the HTBI primer set. TCRdb re-analysed the multiplex PCR reads in MiXCR, keeping a single row per CDR3 protein. The sample includes 340,000 or so distinct CDR3 sequences, roughly 17% seen only once; the top ten take around a third. Sequencing was done on a sample of blood. The receptors come from a man younger than 40 with Graves' hyperthyroidism.

In this sample, this clonotype turned up many times. The chain employs TRBV5-1 and TRBJ1-6; TRBD1 matches at 10 bases. The CDR3 extends over 16 amino acids. Trimming cost V 2 bases and J 9 bases; bases outside gene matches: 8. The germline V gene has CDR1 SGHRS and CDR2 YFSETQ. CDR3 DNA sequence: TGCGCCAGCAGCTTCGACGGGACAGGGGCGGCTTCACCCCTCCACTTT. It codes for CASSFDGTGAASPLHF.

The chain combines TRBV5-6 with TRBJ1-1; D gene uncertain. Looked up from germline, CDR1 is SGHDT and CDR2 is YYEEEE. With 0 bases removed from V and 7 bases from J, the gap between germline ends came to 7 bases. The CDR3 contains 12 residues. CDR3 DNA sequence: TGTGCCAGCAGCTTGGCAGGATATGAAGCTTTCTTT. Residues: CASSLAGYEAFF.

The V and J genes are TRBV5-4 and TRBJ1-4; D is perhaps TRBD1 (6 bases). The germline gives CDR1 SGHNT, CDR2 YYREEE (reference sequence). The CDR3 length is 14 residues. Between the trimmed V and J ends, which lost 5 bases and 3 bases, there was a span of 11 bases. The CDR3: CASRDSSSNEKLFF. CDR3 DNA sequence: TGTGCCAGCAGGGACAGCTCTTCTAATGAAAAACTGTTTTTT.

The rearrangement joins TRBV20-1 to TRBJ1-1, with D tentatively TRBD1 (5 bases). This CDR3 is built from 14 residues. The V gene's germline CDR1 is DFQATT and CDR2 SNEGSKA (reference sequence). Between the trimmed V and J ends, which lost 0 bases and 4 bases, there was a span of 12 bases. The CDR3 loop is CSARDMGGTTEAFF. CDR3 nucleotides: TGCAGTGCTAGAGATATGGGGGGGACCACTGAAGCTTTCTTT.

There are many counts of this clonotype. The chain has TRBV11-3 and TRBJ1-1; TRBD1 matches at 7 bases. In germline, CDR1 is SGHNT, CDR2 YENEEA. The CDR3 spans 16 residues. V dropped 1 base and J dropped 0; count of bases not matched to a gene: 5. CDR3 sequence: CASSLVWGTVNTEAFF. CDR3 nucleotides: TGTGCCAGCAGCTTAGTGTGGGGGACAGTGAACACTGAAGCTTTCTTT.

The chain couples TRBV2 to TRBJ1-4; D ambiguous. This CDR3 is built from 15 residues. V gave up 8 bases and J gave up 11 bases, with 24 bases separating them. CDR1 and CDR2 from the germline V gene are SNHLY and FYNNEI. The CDR3 DNA is TGTGCCAGCTATACCCCCCGGGAAAGACAACCTAAACTGTTTTTT. Amino acid sequence: CASYTPRERQPKLFF.

This clonotype came up many times. The chain joins TRBV11-2 to TRBJ2-1, with D uncertain. The CDR3 is 15 residues long. The germline V and J ends were trimmed by 0 bases and 6 bases, with 12 bases remaining between them. Germline CDR1 is SGHAT and CDR2 is FQNNGV. The CDR3 loop is CASSLDTWGSNEQFF. CDR3 nucleotides: TGTGCCAGCAGCTTAGACACTTGGGGTTCCAATGAGCAGTTCTTC.

This clonotype has at least ten counts. J is TRBJ2-5 and V is TRBV7-2; perhaps TRBD1 as D (6 bases). There are 14 residues in the CDR3. V was pared by 5 bases and J by 0 bases, with 10 bases between. Germline CDR1 reads SGHTA; CDR2 reads FQGNSA. The CDR3 is CASSTNRDQETQYF. Here the CDR3 DNA reads TGTGCCAGCAGCACGAACAGGGACCAAGAGACCCAGTACTTC.

A note on this clonotype: Just one base apart from a much larger clone, this may be a read error. This chain uses TRBV12-3 or TRBV12-4 with TRBJ1-2; D gene unclear. The CDR3 sequence is 11 residues long. The V end was cut by 7 bases, the J end by 7 bases, with 10 bases between. CDR3 nucleotides: TGTGCCAGCACGCTGGCTAGTGGCTACACCTTC. Its protein product is CASTLASGYTF.

V and J are TRBV5-1 and TRBJ1-6; tentatively, D is TRBD1 (5 bases). The germline gives CDR1 SGHRS, CDR2 YFSETQ. The CDR3 runs 17 residues. Trimming removed 0 bases at V and 0 bases at J, with 10 bases between. The CDR3, as DNA: TGCGCCAGCAGCTTGGAAAGGGGCGGCTCCTATAATTCACCCCTCCACTTT. Its protein is CASSLERGGSYNSPLHF.

Only a few counts were recorded for this clonotype. The chain joins TRBV9 to TRBJ2-1; TRBD1 matches at 7 bases. Per the germline V gene, CDR1 is SGDLS and CDR2 is YYNGEE. The ends lost 3 bases at V and 7 bases at J; junction bases unmatched: 1. The CDR3 is made up of 12 amino acids. The CDR3 reads CASSARGNEQFF. In nucleotides, the CDR3 is TGTGCCAGCAGCGCCAGGGGGAATGAGCAGTTCTTC. The complete variable domain, with remaining parts taken from reference TRBV9 and TRBJ2-1, reads DSGVTQTPKHLITATGQRVTLRCSPRSGDLSVYWYQQSLDQGLQFLIQYYNGEERAKGNILERFSAQQFPDLHSELNLSSLELGDSALYFCASSARGNEQFFGPGTRLTVL.

This clonotype was recorded a few times. A much larger clone differs by one base, so this may be a read error. The chain uses TRBV7-9 and TRBJ2-1; 9 nucleotides align to TRBD2. The germline V gene encodes CDR1 SEHNR and CDR2 FQNEAQ (reference sequence). The trim removed 1 base at V and 12 bases at J, leaving 10 bases unmatched. This CDR3 contains 15 residues. As DNA, the CDR3 is TGTGCCAGCAGCTTAGTTAGCGGGAGAGGGGGTGGGCAGTTCTTC. It encodes CASSLVSGRGGGQFF.

This clonotype appeared a single time. A much more abundant neighbour one base away suggests this may be a read error. CDR3 loop: CAWDAGTGLHEQFF. The CDR3 region has the DNA TGTGCCTGGGACGCCGGGACAGGGCTTCATGAGCAGTTCTTC. The rearrangement uses TRBV30 and TRBJ2-1; 9 bases agree with TRBD1. The V gene's germline CDR1 is GTSNPN and CDR2 SVGIG (reference sequence). This CDR3 is 14 amino acids long. After removal of 5 bases from V and 8 bases from J, the junction contained 10 bases not matched to a gene. The whole variable domain, remainder taken from reference TRBV30 and TRBJ2-1, is SQTIHQWPATLVQPVGSPLSLECTVEGTSNPNLYWYRQAAGRGLQLLFYSVGIGQISSEVPQNLSASRPQDRQFILSSKKLLLSDSGFYLCAWDAGTGLHEQFFGPGTRLTVL.

This clonotype was observed a handful of times. The chain links TRBV28 to TRBJ2-2, with 8 bases fitting TRBD1. Looked up from germline, CDR1 is MDHEN and CDR2 is SYDVKM. The CDR3 has 16 residues. Trimming took 2 bases from V and 5 from J; bases not matched to a gene: 7. CDR3 residues: CASSLGRDRMTGELFF. CDR3 DNA sequence: TGTGCCAGCAGTTTAGGCCGGGACAGGATGACCGGGGAGCTGTTTTTT. Filled out from reference TRBV28 and TRBJ2-2, the complete variable domain reads DVKVTQSSRYLVKRTGEKVFLECVQDMDHENMFWYRQDPGLGLRLIYFSYDVKMKEKGDIPEGYSVSREKKERFSLILESASTNQTSMYLCASSLGRDRMTGELFFGEGSRLTVL.

This clonotype was detected many times. The rearrangement uses TRBV10-1 and TRBJ2-7; the D is unclear. CDR3 size: 14 residues. The germline V gene has CDR1 WNHNN and CDR2 SYGVQD (reference sequence). V lost 3 bases, J lost 4 bases, and 13 bases lay in between. CDR3 DNA: TGCGCCAGCAGTGAAGGTCCGGTGGAATACGAGCAGTACTTC. Its protein product is CASSEGPVEYEQYF.

This clonotype occurred a few times. The gene calls are TRBV9 and TRBJ2-1; no reliable D call. Trimming cost V 3 bases and J 14 bases, with 15 bases left between them. The CDR3 loop spans 12 amino acids. Germline CDR1 is SGDLS and CDR2 is YYNGEE. The CDR3, as DNA: TGTGCCAGCAGCGGCTCCGGACCCGCGGAGTTCTTC. It encodes CASSGSGPAEFF.

This clonotype came up many times. The V and J genes are TRBV7-2 and TRBJ2-7, with D perhaps given as TRBD1 or TRBD2 (5 bases each). Trimming took off 0 bases at V and 2 bases at J, with 11 bases between the two ends. Per the germline V gene, CDR1 is SGHTA and CDR2 is FQGNSA. This CDR3 is 15 amino acids long. This chain's CDR3 is CASSLALGVAYEQYF. The CDR3 coding sequence is TGTGCCAGCAGCTTAGCGCTGGGGGTTGCCTACGAGCAGTACTTC.

V and J are TRBV15 and TRBJ2-1; 9 bases map to TRBD2. Germline V gives CDR1 LNHNV, CDR2 YYDKDF (reference sequence). The CDR3 consists of 17 residues. The trim removed 5 bases at V and 1 base at J, leaving 9 bases unmatched. Here the CDR3 reads CATSGGELAGSYNEQFF. In nucleotides, the CDR3 is TGTGCCACCAGCGGAGGGGAGCTAGCGGGGTCCTACAATGAGCAGTTCTTC.

This clonotype has at least ten counts. The chain carries TRBV20-1 and TRBJ2-1; D is perhaps TRBD2 (6 bases). Germline loops: CDR1 DFQATT, CDR2 SNEGSKA (reference sequence). V was pared by 6 bases and J by 5 bases, with 11 bases between. The CDR3 consists of 12 residues. CDR3 region: CSAYGGNNEQFF. The CDR3 bases are TGCAGTGCCTACGGGGGTAACAATGAGCAGTTCTTC.

Many counts were recorded for this clonotype. The V call is TRBV5-1, the J call TRBJ2-7, with 8 bases aligning to TRBD2. Germline V CDR1 and CDR2: SGHRS, YFSETQ. CDR3 length: 14 residues. V lost 1 base and J lost 5; bases outside the gene matches: 5. The CDR3 region is CASSLPGGPHEQYF. In DNA form, the CDR3 reads TGCGCCAGCAGCTTGCCGGGAGGGCCCCACGAGCAGTACTTC.

The V and J genes are TRBV7-9 and TRBJ1-1; possibly TRBD1 for D (5 bases). Germline values: CDR1 SEHNR, CDR2 FQNEAQ (reference sequence). Trimming shortened V by 7 bases and J by 2 bases, and 11 bases separated the two germline ends. The CDR3 is made up of 13 amino acids. Here the CDR3 DNA reads TGTGCCAGCATCTTTACAGGAAACACTGAAGCTTTCTTT. Protein: CASIFTGNTEAFF. The variable domain in full, completed from reference TRBV7-9 and TRBJ1-1, reads DTGVSQNPRHKITKRGQNVTFRCDPISEHNRLYWYRQTLGQGPEFLTYFQNEAQLEKSRLLSDRFSAERPKGSFSTLEIQRTEQGDSAMYLCASIFTGNTEAFFGQGTRLTVV.